These 19 T cell receptor beta chains were all obtained from the same sample, sequenced in a study of neurological immune-mediated disorders. A single record per CDR3 protein comes from TCRdb applying MiXCR to the 5' RACE reads. The data show 30,000 to 45,000 distinct CDR3 sequences, approximately 10% seen once. Input material: CD4+ T cells from blood. These receptors all come from a woman aged 25 to 39 with HTLV-1-associated myelopathy (HAM/TSP).

The sample holds many counts of this clonotype. The rearrangement uses TRBV5-5 and TRBJ1-3, with D uncertain. The V gene lost 4 bases and the J gene lost 2 bases, with 19 bases spanning the gap. In germline, CDR1 is SGHKS, CDR2 YYEKEE (reference sequence). The CDR3 sequence is 17 residues long. CDR3: CASSPSRFTAPGNTIYF. As DNA, the CDR3 is TGTGCCAGCAGCCCGAGCCGATTTACTGCGCCTGGAAACACCATATATTTT.

There are many counts of this clonotype. V gene TRBV7-2 combines with J gene TRBJ2-6; TRBD1 agrees at 9 bases. The CDR3 totals 17 residues. From germline, CDR1 is SGHTA and CDR2 FQGNSA. Losses at the gene ends were 7 bases for V and 2 bases for J; bases not matched to a gene: 9. The CDR3 DNA reads TGTGCCAGCACCCAGAGGAGACAGGGGGCTGGGGCCAACGTCCTGACTTTC. Translating it yields CASTQRRQGAGANVLTF.

This clonotype was seen many times. The chain uses TRBV7-9 and TRBJ2-1, with TRBD1 matching 9 bases. V trimming: 2 bases; J trimming: 5 bases; junction bases outside the gene matches: 4. Germline values: CDR1 SEHNR, CDR2 FQNEAQ (reference sequence). This CDR3 has 15 residues. CDR3 nucleotide sequence: TGTGCCAGCAGCTTATTAACAGGGGGCCACAATGAGCAGTTCTTC. This translates into CASSLLTGGHNEQFF.

This clonotype was found many times. The chain carries TRBV20-1 and TRBJ2-3; no reliable D call. The CDR3 loop spans 13 amino acids. Germline CDR1 DFQATT, CDR2 SNEGSKA (reference sequence). V was clipped by 1 base and J by 2 bases, with 7 bases between them. The CDR3 DNA follows: TGCAGTGCTAGAGCCGGGTACACAGATACGCAGTATTTT. Protein: CSARAGYTDTQYF.

CDR3 bases: TGTGCCAGTAGTGATCGGTCGGGGAATCAGCCCCAGCATTTT. This gives the protein CASSDRSGNQPQHF. The chain joins TRBV19 to TRBJ1-5; D not resolved. This CDR3 is 14 amino acids long. With 5 bases removed from V and 4 bases from J, the gap between germline ends came to 12 bases. Germline CDR1 LNHDA, CDR2 SQIVND (reference sequence).

The sample holds many counts of this clonotype. This rearrangement joins TRBV20-1 to TRBJ1-2; D is possibly TRBD1 (5 bases). V gave up 3 bases and J gave up 1 base, with 15 bases separating them. Germline loops: CDR1 DFQATT, CDR2 SNEGSKA (reference sequence). CDR3 size: 15 residues. The CDR3 DNA sequence: TGCAGTGCTAGCACCCGGGGGATCCTTAACTATGGCTACACCTTC. Amino acids: CSASTRGILNYGYTF.

This clonotype was seen repeatedly, ten times or more. CDR3 sequence (DNA): TGTGCCACACGAGGCAGCGGGGGGGGAGATACGCAGTATTTT. Amino acids: CATRGSGGGDTQYF. The J gene is TRBJ2-3, the V gene TRBV10-3, with 10 bases that match TRBD2. CDR3 size: 14 residues. V trimming: 10 bases; J trimming: 5 bases; junction bases outside the gene matches: 9. CDR1 is ENHRY, CDR2 SYGVKD, per germline.

This clonotype is deemed medium-sized. V is TRBV6-5 and J is TRBJ2-1; TRBD2 matches at 15 bases. V was clipped by 6 bases and J by 10 bases; unmatched bases: 13. The CDR3 consists of 17 residues. Looked up from germline, CDR1 is MNHEY and CDR2 is SVGAGI. The CDR3, as DNA: TGTGCCAGCAGCAAACCTTCCGGGACTAGCGGGGGGCGGGAGCAGTTCTTC. It encodes CASSKPSGTSGGREQFF.

This clonotype was counted ten times or more. The chain uses TRBV2 and TRBJ1-5, with D uncertain. CDR1 and CDR2 (germline): SNHLY, FYNNEI. V was pared by 6 bases and J by 2 bases, with 8 bases between. This CDR3 is 13 amino acids long. CDR3 nucleotide sequence: TGTGCCAGCAGAGTAACAGGCAATCAGCCCCAGCATTTT. This codes for CASRVTGNQPQHF.

Ten or more counts support this clonotype. V usage is TRBV29-1 and J usage is TRBJ1-1; no clear D gene. The CDR3 sequence is 14 residues long. The V gene lost 5 bases and the J gene lost 1 base, with 14 bases spanning the gap. Germline V gene data show CDR1 as SQVTM and CDR2 as ANQGSEA. CDR3 residues: CSVIGQPGNTEAFF. DNA for the CDR3: TGCAGCGTTATTGGGCAGCCAGGGAACACTGAAGCTTTCTTT.

Sample share makes this clonotype medium-sized. The chain couples TRBV20-1 to TRBJ2-7; TRBD1 matches at 12 bases. The CDR3 extends over 15 amino acids. J was trimmed by 5 bases and V by 6 bases; bases with no gene match: 11. Germline CDR1 reads DFQATT; CDR2 reads SNEGSKA (reference sequence). CDR3 residues: CSALPGQGARDEQYF. In DNA form, the CDR3 reads TGCAGTGCATTGCCGGGACAGGGGGCGAGGGACGAGCAGTACTTC.

This clonotype was counted at least ten times. The chain carries TRBV5-1 and TRBJ2-1, with D unclear. Germline values: CDR1 SGHRS, CDR2 YFSETQ. Trimming took off 4 bases at V and 0 bases at J, with 11 bases between the two ends. This CDR3 has 15 amino acids. The CDR3 region is CASSPTPSSYNEQFF. CDR3 coding DNA: TGCGCCAGCAGCCCGACTCCTAGCTCCTACAATGAGCAGTTCTTC.

There are many counts of this clonotype. The chain combines TRBV7-2 with TRBJ1-5; D is ambiguous. V gave up 3 bases and J gave up 5 bases, with 8 bases separating them. CDR3 length: 13 residues. The V gene's germline CDR1 is SGHTA and CDR2 FQGNSA. Here the CDR3 reads CASSFKYDQPQHF. In DNA form, the CDR3 reads TGTGCCAGCAGCTTCAAGTACGATCAGCCCCAGCATTTT.

This clonotype was found many times. V gene TRBV29-1 combines with J gene TRBJ2-1; TRBD2 matches at 10 bases. Trimming cost V 7 bases and J 5 bases; bases outside gene matches: 5. The germline CDR1 and CDR2 sequences are SQVTM and ANQGSEA. The CDR3 runs to 13 residues. The CDR3 spells CSGAGGPDNEQFF. The CDR3 nucleotides read TGCAGCGGAGCGGGGGGGCCGGACAATGAGCAGTTCTTC.

This clonotype was detected many times. The chain combines TRBV19 with TRBJ2-3, with 12 bases that match TRBD2. J lost 2 bases, V lost 4 bases, and 4 bases had no gene match. Per germline, CDR1 LNHDA and CDR2 SQIVND (reference sequence). CDR3 length: 16 residues. The DNA of the CDR3 is TGTGCCAGTAGTACCCGGACTAGCGGGGACACAGATACGCAGTATTTT. Amino acids: CASSTRTSGDTDTQYF.

This clonotype was counted many times. This sequence joins TRBV6-5 and TRBJ1-3; 7 nucleotides agree with TRBD1. Unmatched junction bases numbered 5, after V lost 0 bases and J lost 0 bases. CDR1 MNHEY and CDR2 SVGAGI come from the germline V gene. This CDR3 spans 17 amino acids. CDR3 in DNA: TGTGCCAGCAGTTACTCGCCGGGACAGTACTCTGGAAACACCATATATTTT. It yields the protein CASSYSPGQYSGNTIYF.

The sample holds many counts of this clonotype. The chain joins TRBV7-2 to TRBJ1-4; 7 bases match TRBD1. Germline V CDR1 and CDR2: SGHTA, FQGNSA. The CDR3 runs to 16 residues. V was clipped by 2 bases and J by 8 bases; unmatched bases: 11. Written as DNA, the CDR3 is TGTGCCAGCAGCTTAAATAGGAGGGGGCGAGGGGAAAAACTGTTTTTT. Its translation is CASSLNRRGRGEKLFF.

This clonotype ranks as medium-sized (0.01 to 0.1%). The V gene is TRBV7-2, the J gene TRBJ1-3; unclear D gene. CDR1 is SGHTA and CDR2 is FQGNSA in the germline V gene. Trimming cost V 3 bases and J 0 bases, with 12 bases left between them. The CDR3 contains 16 residues. CDR3 coding DNA: TGTGCCAGCAGCTTGGCCAGCCCCAGCTCTGGAAACACCATATATTTT. Translation gives CASSLASPSSGNTIYF.

This clonotype was seen at least ten times. The rearrangement uses TRBV20-1 and TRBJ1-1; the D gene is possibly TRBD1 (6 bases). CDR1 and CDR2 from the germline V gene are DFQATT and SNEGSKA (reference sequence). The CDR3 is made up of 14 amino acids. V was shortened by 2 bases and J by 4 bases, with 14 bases between the two germline ends. The CDR3, as DNA: TGCAGTGCTAGATTGGGGGGCGGGGGCACTGAAGCTTTCTTT. It encodes CSARLGGGGTEAFF.